Following are 26 T cell receptor beta chains from one sample sequenced in a study of blood T cell repertoires in COVID-19. The repertoire was sequenced with immunoSEQ multiplex PCR; TCRdb's copy has only in-frame clones and lacks some. This table has about 250,000 clones, almost 90% appearing once. Input material: peripheral blood. The receptors shown here come from a man aged 80 or over with acute or convalescent COVID-19.

The chain joins TRBV19 to TRBJ2-2; 7 bases map to TRBD2. CDR1 is LNHDA, CDR2 SQIVND, per germline (reference sequence). This CDR3 is built from 13 residues. With 5 bases clipped from V and 6 bases from J, the junction kept 3 bases outside the gene matches. CDR3 coding DNA: TGTGCCAGTAGTCCCCTAGCGGCCGGGGAGCTGTTTTTT. This encodes CASSPLAAGELFF.

The gene calls are TRBV7-3 and TRBJ2-7; no firm D call. This CDR3 spans 12 amino acids. The V end was cut by 5 bases, the J end by 7 bases, with 12 bases between. The germline CDR1 and CDR2 sequences are SGHTA and FQGTGA. The CDR3 sequence is CASSPQSQEQYF. CDR3 nucleotide sequence: TGTGCCAGCAGCCCGCAATCTCAGGAGCAGTACTTC.

CDR3 DNA sequence: TGTGCCAGCACCCCCCGACAAGTCTCTGGAAACACCATATATTTT. It codes for CASTPRQVSGNTIYF. The chain joins TRBV11-2 to TRBJ1-3; no clear D gene. The germline V gene has CDR1 SGHAT and CDR2 FQNNGV. There are 15 residues in the CDR3. The V and J ends lost 7 bases and 0 bases respectively, with 13 bases between them.

The rearrangement links TRBV19 to TRBJ2-3; 7 positions match TRBD2. With V trimmed by 8 bases and J by 4 bases, 9 bases remained unmatched. CDR1 and CDR2 (germline): LNHDA, SQIVND (reference sequence). This CDR3 comprises 14 residues. The CDR3 sequence is CASSREPSSDTQYF. The CDR3 coding sequence is TGTGCCAGTTCGCGGGAGCCCAGCTCAGATACGCAGTATTTT.

The rearrangement links TRBV18 to TRBJ1-1, with D perhaps TRBD1 (5 bases). V lost 2 bases to trimming and J lost 3 bases, with 13 bases between them. CDR1 KGHSH and CDR2 LQKENI come from the germline V gene. This CDR3 contains 15 residues. CDR3 DNA: TGTGCCAGCTCACCATTTCGGGGGGGGGACACTGAAGCTTTCTTT. Translation gives CASSPFRGGDTEAFF.

The chain combines TRBV5-6 with TRBJ1-1, with no clear D. The CDR3 totals 13 residues. CDR1 SGHDT and CDR2 YYEEEE come from the germline V gene. With 0 bases removed from V and 8 bases from J, the gap between germline ends came to 11 bases. The CDR3 region has the DNA TGTGCCAGCAGCTTGGGATCAACAGAAGAAGCTTTCTTT. Translated: CASSLGSTEEAFF.

The chain carries TRBV3-1 (or the pseudogene TRBV3-2) and TRBJ2-2; 9 bases align to TRBD2. The V gene end was trimmed by 4 bases and the J gene end by 4 bases; junction bases not matched to a gene: 7. Germline CDR1 and CDR2: LGHDT and YNNKEL (reference sequence). This CDR3 is built from 16 residues. This chain's CDR3 is CASSLVAGAGTGELFF. The DNA of the CDR3 is TGTGCCAGCAGCCTCGTAGCGGGAGCGGGCACCGGGGAGCTGTTTTTT.

V usage is TRBV27 and J usage is TRBJ2-3, with D perhaps TRBD2 (6 bases). The CDR3 runs to 14 residues. In germline, CDR1 is MNHEY, CDR2 SMNVEV (reference sequence). V shed 0 bases and J shed 7 bases, with 11 bases lying between them. This CDR3 reads CASSLSGLTNTQYF. The CDR3 nucleotides are TGTGCCAGCAGTTTATCGGGACTGACAAATACGCAGTATTTT.

This clone has a single count. The chain uses TRBV19 and TRBJ1-1; D gene uncertain. CDR1 is LNHDA and CDR2 is SQIVND in the germline V gene (reference sequence). The V and J ends lost 2 bases and 0 bases respectively, with 10 bases between them. The CDR3 is 15 amino acids. CDR3 DNA: TGTGCCAGTAGTATAAATGGCATTCTGAACACTGAAGCTTTCTTT. Amino acid sequence: CASSINGILNTEAFF.

The rearrangement joins TRBV6-5 to TRBJ2-7; 9 bases line up with TRBD1. The CDR3 is 14 amino acids. Germline V gene sequence: CDR1 MNHEY, CDR2 SVGAGI. Trimming took 2 bases from V and 7 from J; bases not matched to a gene: 6. CDR3: CASSYTGQGSEQYF. In nucleotides, the CDR3 is TGTGCCAGCAGTTACACGGGACAGGGATCTGAGCAGTACTTC.

V usage is TRBV3-1 (or the pseudogene TRBV3-2) and J usage is TRBJ1-2; 9 bases are shared with TRBD1. Germline V gene sequence: CDR1 LGHDT, CDR2 YNNKEL (reference sequence). With 1 base clipped from V and 6 bases from J, the junction kept 6 bases outside the gene matches. This CDR3 has 15 amino acids. The DNA for the CDR3 is TGTGCCAGCAGCCAAGTGGGACAGGGAAGGGATGGCTACACCTTC. Translated, it gives CASSQVGQGRDGYTF.

The table lists this clone with a few counts. V is TRBV5-1 and J is TRBJ1-1, with D tentatively TRBD1 (6 bases). The CDR3 has 15 residues. Germline V gene data show CDR1 as SGHRS and CDR2 as YFSETQ. Trimming took 1 base from V and 3 from J, leaving 13 bases between them. For the CDR3, the DNA is TGCGCCAGCAGCTTGACAGGGATGTGGGACACTGAAGCTTTCTTT. It yields the protein CASSLTGMWDTEAFF.

V is TRBV7-3 and J is TRBJ2-7; TRBD1 is a possible D gene (6 bases). The germline V and J ends were trimmed by 2 bases and 4 bases, with 15 bases remaining between them. Germline V CDR1 and CDR2: SGHTA, FQGTGA. The length of the CDR3 is 15 residues. The CDR3 here is CASSLEGGRGYEQYF. The CDR3 DNA sequence: TGTGCCAGCAGCTTAGAAGGGGGTAGGGGTTACGAGCAGTACTTC.

This chain connects TRBV7-2 to TRBJ2-7; tentatively, D is TRBD1 (6 bases). CDR1 and CDR2 from the germline V gene are SGHTA and FQGNSA. This CDR3 region has 14 residues. The V and J ends lost 4 bases and 0 bases respectively, with 10 bases between them. CDR3 residues: CASSYGTFSYEQYF. For the CDR3, the DNA is TGTGCCAGCAGCTACGGGACATTCTCCTACGAGCAGTACTTC.

The V call is TRBV18, the J call TRBJ1-4, with 7 bases lining up with TRBD1. Germline CDR1 KGHSH, CDR2 LQKENI. This CDR3 is 13 amino acids long. Trimming at V came to 10 bases and at J to 8 bases, leaving 10 bases not matched to a gene. The CDR3 reads CATRNQGQEKLFF. CDR3 nucleotides: TGTGCCACCAGAAATCAGGGACAGGAAAAACTGTTTTTT.

This clone was found a few times. The genes are TRBV7-2 and TRBJ1-1; 10 bases fit TRBD1. V shed 5 bases, J shed 4 bases, and the junction held 10 bases outside the gene matches. CDR3 length: 16 residues. Germline CDR1 and CDR2: SGHTA and FQGNSA. CDR3 DNA: TGTGCCAGCAGCGTAAGACAGGGGGCGCTGGGCACTGAAGCTTTCTTT. Translated, it gives CASSVRQGALGTEAFF.

The chain combines TRBV4-2 with TRBJ2-3; 7 bases are shared with TRBD1. The junction had 2 bases not matched to a gene; V was cut back by 1 base and J by 1 base. Germline CDR1 reads LGHNA; CDR2 reads YNFKEQ. CDR3 size: 15 residues. In DNA form, the CDR3 reads TGTGCCAGCAGCCAAGCCGGGACAGGCACAGATACGCAGTATTTT. It translates to CASSQAGTGTDTQYF.

The gene calls are TRBV5-5 and TRBJ2-7, with a weak D call TRBD2 (6 bases). CDR1 and CDR2 from the germline V gene are SGHKS and YYEKEE (reference sequence). The CDR3 has 14 amino acids. Trimming took off 4 bases at V and 2 bases at J, with 13 bases between the two ends. CDR3 sequence: CASSPTPGAYEQYF. The CDR3 bases are TGTGCCAGCAGCCCCACACCGGGAGCCTACGAGCAGTACTTC.

The chain uses TRBV7-2 and TRBJ1-6, with 8 positions matching TRBD1. CDR1 is SGHTA and CDR2 is FQGNSA in the germline V gene. V lost 5 bases to trimming and J lost 8 bases; unmatched junction nucleotides: 8. The CDR3 is made up of 15 amino acids. The CDR3 nucleotides read TGTGCCAGCAGCGCCCGGACAGGGTTCGATTCACCCCTCCACTTT. It yields the protein CASSARTGFDSPLHF.

This clone has just one count. This chain links TRBV6-5 with TRBJ1-2, with D uncertain. Trimming pared 6 bases from V and 8 bases from J, leaving 19 bases between. CDR3 length: 14 residues. CDR1 MNHEY and CDR2 SVGAGI come from the germline V gene. In DNA, the CDR3 is TGTGCCAGCAGCGAGGCCGGTTCTCCTCGCGGCTACACCTTC. Translating gives CASSEAGSPRGYTF.

This clone was seen a single time. The chain couples TRBV6-5 to TRBJ2-5; 9 bases map to TRBD1. V shed 6 bases and J 0 bases; nucleotides not matched to a gene: 5. This CDR3 region has 15 residues. Germline lookup yields CDR1 MNHEY and CDR2 SVGAGI. The DNA of the CDR3 is TGTGCCAGCAGGGACCGGGACAGGGACCAAGAGACCCAGTACTTC. This codes for CASRDRDRDQETQYF.

The chain is built from TRBV23-1 and TRBJ1-5, with 11 bases matching TRBD1. TRBV23-1 falls under the ORF class, with uncertain function. V lost 9 bases and J lost 4; bases outside the gene matches: 5. This CDR3 has 14 residues. The CDR3 sequence is CAREDRGPNQPQHF. The CDR3 nucleotides are TGCGCCAGGGAGGACAGGGGGCCTAATCAGCCCCAGCATTTT.

V is TRBV15 and J is TRBJ1-2, with D perhaps matching TRBD1 (5 bases). V was clipped by 0 bases and J by 6 bases, with 17 bases between them. CDR1 is LNHNV, CDR2 YYDKDF, per germline (reference sequence). CDR3 length: 16 residues. CDR3 DNA: TGTGCCACCAGCAGAGAAGGAGGGAGGGGAAAGGATGGCTACACCTTC. This sequence encodes CATSREGGRGKDGYTF.

The chain combines TRBV7-9 with TRBJ1-6; perhaps TRBD1 as D (5 bases). Per germline, CDR1 SEHNR and CDR2 FQNEAQ (reference sequence). The CDR3 runs 14 residues. Trimming removed 2 bases at V and 9 bases at J, with 11 bases between. The CDR3 loop reads CASSLQGAVSPLHF. The CDR3 DNA is TGTGCCAGCAGCTTACAGGGTGCGGTTTCACCCCTCCACTTT.

The J gene is TRBJ2-2, the V gene TRBV6-6; D not resolved. Germline V gene sequence: CDR1 MNHNY, CDR2 SVGAGI (reference sequence). The V and J ends lost 7 bases and 0 bases respectively, with 12 bases between them. This CDR3 has 15 amino acids. The DNA for the CDR3 is TGTGCCAGCACCGGGTCTCCAACGAACACCGGGGAGCTGTTTTTT. It encodes CASTGSPTNTGELFF.

The CDR3 spells CASSLPPLQGGSQPQHF. In nucleotides, the CDR3 is TGTGCCAGCAGTTTACCCCCTCTTCAGGGAGGAAGTCAGCCCCAGCATTTT. The V and J genes are TRBV28 and TRBJ1-5; TRBD1 might be the D (5 bases). CDR3 length: 17 amino acids. The germline CDR1 and CDR2 sequences are MDHEN and SYDVKM. V was cut by 2 bases and J by 6 bases, with 20 bases left in between.